This T cell receptor beta chain was recovered during a study of T cell responses to AZD1222 COVID-19 vaccine. The assay was immunoSEQ multiplex PCR, and TCRdb's table has in-frame clones only and misses some. Of roughly 150,000 clones listed, about nine tenths are singletons. Regarding the study as a whole: Possibly, clonal diversity was underestimated; donors were largely white British and included more females.

Details on this clone: Its cognate antigen is unknown.

The source of this sequence is an adult in good health. Sample: peripheral blood, taken on day 0 of AZD1222 vaccination.

CDR3 region: CASSPLGTAMNTEAFF. The CDR3, as DNA: TGTGCCAGCAGTCCCCTCGGGACCGCTATGAACACTGAAGCTTTCTTT. The V call is TRBV27, the J call TRBJ1-1; weak D call: TRBD1 (5 bases). V lost 5 bases to trimming and J lost 0 bases, with 16 bases between them. This CDR3 has 16 residues. CDR1 and CDR2 (germline): MNHEY, SMNVEV (reference sequence).